A selection of T cell receptor beta chains follows, all from one sample in a study of cytomegalovirus exposure and HLA in healthy donors. Assay: immunoSEQ multiplex PCR; the TCRdb copy retains only in-frame clones and omits some. The sample lists 150,000 or so clones, about three quarters occurring once. Sequencing used PBMCs. The receptors originated from a male donor in good health and CMV-seronegative. Each CDR3 is given with its conserved first and last residue. The D gene is left open where the match is weak. For some rows the clone size is stated as once, few or many, or as a class when expanded; others skip it.

TRBV6-5,TRBJ1-2,-,TRBD1,CAAGQGVPPIGYTF
TRBV29-1,TRBJ2-5,few,-,CSVEEGRLAFQETQYF
TRBV7-9,TRBJ2-5,once,TRBD2,CSSPPGLAGVRETQYF
TRBV5-1,TRBJ2-7,-,-,CASSTVQALEQYF
TRBV7-6,TRBJ2-7,-,TRBD2,CASSTLAGGDEQYF
TRBV6-5,TRBJ1-3,-,-,CASRRGASGNTIYF
TRBV27,TRBJ1-2,-,-,CASSLSQNYGYTF
TRBV6-1,TRBJ1-5,-,-,CASRPTGWNQPQHF
TRBV9,TRBJ2-2,-,-,CASSVGDLTRFPGELFF
TRBV29-1,TRBJ1-4,-,TRBD1,CSAWTGTNEKLFF
TRBV15,TRBJ2-7,-,-,CATSRDLANSYEQYF
TRBV7-2,TRBJ1-5,once,TRBD1,CASSTDRVSNQPQHF
TRBV28,TRBJ2-1,-,-,CASSLSRGSYNEQFF
TRBV29-1,TRBJ2-3,-,TRBD1,CSVRGQDLNTQYF
TRBV18,TRBJ2-5,-,-,CASSPAGFQETQYF
TRBV6-5,TRBJ2-5,-,-,CASKGVETQYF
TRBV5-1,TRBJ1-2,few,TRBD1,CASSIGQGNYGYTF
TRBV15,TRBJ2-6,-,TRBD1,CATSRPGTVFSGANVLTF
TRBV7-8,TRBJ1-5,once,-,CASSSYRVSSNQPQHF
TRBV19,TRBJ1-1,few,-,CASSIVSQGNTEAFF
TRBV19,TRBJ2-2,-,-,CATHLRGTGELFF
TRBV15,TRBJ2-1,few,-,CATSPDSGSYNEQFF
TRBV9,TRBJ1-6,-,TRBD1,CASSVGDRGSSPLHF
TRBV7-9,TRBJ2-6,-,TRBD1,CASRPPTGTGANVLTF
TRBV7-9,TRBJ1-2,few,-,CASSLRERGLSEGYTF
TRBV2,TRBJ2-5,once,-,CASRPRETQYF
TRBV4-1,TRBJ1-1,few,-,CASSQGALNTEAFF
TRBV11-1,TRBJ2-5,-,TRBD2,CASSLEGGEETQYF
TRBV5-1,TRBJ2-7,once,TRBD2,CASSIAGGPNEQYF
TRBV19,TRBJ2-5,-,-,CASSIVTDNEQYF
TRBV2,TRBJ1-2,-,TRBD1,CASSEQGARNYGYTF
TRBV10-3,TRBJ2-5,-,TRBD2,CAIAEAGGGETQYF
TRBV15,TRBJ2-2,-,TRBD2,CATSGTWTSGSSGELFF
TRBV5-1,TRBJ2-7,-,TRBD2,CASSLDSGRTYF
TRBV28,TRBJ1-5,-,-,CASIPGVNQPQHF
TRBV4-1,TRBJ2-7,-,-,CASSQAAGQSYEQYF
TRBV6-5,TRBJ2-5,-,TRBD1,CASSYGQGETQYF
TRBV5-4,TRBJ2-4,-,-,CASSPDQRNIQYF
TRBV18,TRBJ2-7,-,-,CASSLDRPNEQYF
TRBV7-2,TRBJ2-5,-,-,CASSLAKIETQYF
TRBV5-1,TRBJ2-7,-,-,CASSNPGDWNEQYF
TRBV10-3,TRBJ2-3,-,-,CAIWSGATDTQYF
TRBV20-1,TRBJ2-5,-,-,CSAVARETQYF
TRBV7-9,TRBJ2-7,-,TRBD1,CASHQAGQGIGEQYF
TRBV27,TRBJ1-4,-,TRBD1,CASKGQGYEKLFF
TRBV28,TRBJ2-3,-,-,CASSSIPPLVKRSTDTQYF
TRBV2,TRBJ1-2,-,TRBD1,CASSWSRDRGYGYTF